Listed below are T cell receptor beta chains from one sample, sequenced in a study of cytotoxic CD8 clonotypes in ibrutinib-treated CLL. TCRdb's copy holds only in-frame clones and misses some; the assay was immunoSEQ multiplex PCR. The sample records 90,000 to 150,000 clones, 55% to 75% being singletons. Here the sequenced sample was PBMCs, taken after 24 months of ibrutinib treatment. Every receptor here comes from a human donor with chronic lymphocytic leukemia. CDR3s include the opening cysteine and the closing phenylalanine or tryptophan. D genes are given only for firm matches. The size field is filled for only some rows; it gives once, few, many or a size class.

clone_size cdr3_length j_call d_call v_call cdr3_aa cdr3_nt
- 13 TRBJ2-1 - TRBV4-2 CASSQEVRGEQFF TGTGCCAGCAGCCAAGAGGTGAGAGGTGAGCAGTTCTTC
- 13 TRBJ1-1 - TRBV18 CASSAGEITEAFF TGTGCCAGCTCAGCAGGGGAAATCACTGAAGCTTTCTTT
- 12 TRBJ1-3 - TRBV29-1 CSVADSGNTIYF TGCAGCGTTGCAGACTCTGGAAACACCATATATTTT
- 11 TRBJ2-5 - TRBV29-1 CSEGWGETQYF TGCAGTGAAGGCTGGGGGGAGACCCAGTACTTC
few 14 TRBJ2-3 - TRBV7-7 CASSAGGGADTQYF TGTGCTAGCAGCGCCGGCGGGGGCGCAGATACGCAGTATTTT
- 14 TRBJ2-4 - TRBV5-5 CASSGVGAKNIQYF TGTGCCAGCAGCGGCGTGGGGGCCAAAAACATTCAGTACTTC
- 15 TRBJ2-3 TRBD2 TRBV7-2 CASSSVAGVADTQYF TGTGCCAGCAGCTCCGTAGCGGGGGTCGCAGATACGCAGTATTTT
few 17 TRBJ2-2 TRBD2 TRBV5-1 CASSLSTGTSNTGELFF TGCGCCAGCAGCTTGTCAACCGGGACTAGTAACACCGGGGAGCTGTTTTTT
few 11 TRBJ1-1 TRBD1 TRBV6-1 CASSKGAQAFF TGTGCCAGCAGTAAGGGGGCCCAAGCTTTCTTT
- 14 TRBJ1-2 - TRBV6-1 CASSESIQGNGYTF TGTGCCAGCAGTGAAAGTATCCAGGGCAATGGCTACACCTTC
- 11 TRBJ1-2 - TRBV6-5 CATGFGGGYTF TGTGCCACCGGGTTCGGAGGCGGCTACACCTTC
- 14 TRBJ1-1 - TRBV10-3 CAITQQGQVGEAFF TGTGCCATCACCCAACAGGGTCAGGTGGGTGAAGCTTTCTTT
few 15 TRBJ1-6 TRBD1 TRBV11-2 CASSLSGQFNSPLHF TGTGCCAGCAGCCTATCGGGACAGTTTAATTCACCCCTCCACTTT
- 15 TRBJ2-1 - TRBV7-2 CASSLGGLTYNEQFF TGTGCCAGCAGCTTAGGCGGGTTGACCTACAATGAGCAGTTCTTC
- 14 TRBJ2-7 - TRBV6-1 CASILSGNSYEQYF TGTGCCAGCATCCTCTCGGGGAACTCCTACGAGCAGTACTTC
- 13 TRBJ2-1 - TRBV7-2 CASSQSSYNEQFF TGTGCCAGCAGCCAGAGCTCCTACAATGAGCAGTTCTTC
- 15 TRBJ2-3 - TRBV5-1 CASSLGQRETDTQYF TGCGCCAGCAGCTTGGGTCAAAGGGAAACAGATACGCAGTATTTT
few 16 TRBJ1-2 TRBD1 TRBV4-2 CASSQAGQGFVYGYTF TGTGCCAGCAGCCAGGCGGGACAGGGGTTTGTCTATGGCTACACCTTC
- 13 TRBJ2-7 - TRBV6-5 CASSGSSSYEQYF TGTGCCAGCAGTGGCAGCAGCTCCTACGAGCAGTACTTC
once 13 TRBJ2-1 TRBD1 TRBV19 CASSPDRGYEQFF TGTGCCAGTAGTCCGGACAGGGGATATGAGCAGTTCTTC
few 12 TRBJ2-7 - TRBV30 CAWSLQGYEQYF TGTGCCTGGAGTTTACAGGGCTACGAGCAGTACTTC
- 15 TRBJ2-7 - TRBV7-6 CASSSGGTGSHEQYF TGTGCCAGCAGCTCGGGGGGGACAGGGTCCCACGAGCAGTACTTC
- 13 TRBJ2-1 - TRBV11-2 CASSHRGGREQFF TGTGCCAGCAGCCACAGGGGGGGTAGGGAGCAGTTCTTC
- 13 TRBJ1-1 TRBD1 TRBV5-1 CASSPTGSFEAFF TGCGCCAGCAGCCCGACAGGGTCGTTTGAAGCTTTCTTT
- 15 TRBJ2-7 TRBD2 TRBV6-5 CASTATSGGHNEQYF TGTGCCAGCACCGCGACTAGCGGGGGCCACAACGAGCAGTACTTC
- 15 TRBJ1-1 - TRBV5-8 CASSFGSDGTRGAFF TGTGCCAGCAGCTTTGGATCCGACGGAACACGCGGAGCTTTCTTT
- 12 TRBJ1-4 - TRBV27 CASSHNNEKLFF TGTGCCAGCAGCCACAACAATGAAAAACTGTTTTTT
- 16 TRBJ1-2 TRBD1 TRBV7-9 CASSLPPGTANYGYTF TGTGCCAGCAGCTTACCCCCTGGGACAGCTAACTATGGCTACACCTTC
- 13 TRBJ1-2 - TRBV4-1 CASSNPDYYGYTF TGCGCCAGCAGCAACCCAGATTACTATGGCTACACCTTC
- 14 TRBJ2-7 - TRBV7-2 CASKRRGETLEQYF TGTGCCAGCAAGAGGCGTGGGGAGACCTTGGAGCAGTACTTC
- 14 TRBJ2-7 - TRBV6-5 CASSRPSGSYEQYF TGTGCCAGCAGCCGTCCTTCAGGGTCCTACGAGCAGTACTTC
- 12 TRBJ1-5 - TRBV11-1 CASSPSGQPQHF TGTGCCAGCAGCCCGTCCGGGCAGCCCCAGCATTTT
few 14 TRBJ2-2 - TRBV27 CASSLMGFTGELFF TGTGCCAGCAGTTTAATGGGCTTCACCGGGGAGCTGTTTTTT
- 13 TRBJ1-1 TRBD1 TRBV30 CASDRVLGTEAFF TGTGCTTCCGACAGGGTTCTCGGCACTGAAGCTTTCTTT
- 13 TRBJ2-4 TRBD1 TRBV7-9 CASSLLLQGIQYF TGTGCCAGCAGCTTATTGTTACAGGGGATTCAGTACTTC
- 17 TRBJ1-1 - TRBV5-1 CASSQRGRTRGNTEAFF TGCGCCAGCAGCCAGAGGGGGAGGACGAGAGGGAACACTGAAGCTTTCTTT
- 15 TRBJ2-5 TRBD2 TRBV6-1 CASSEAAGGQETQYF TGTGCCAGCAGTGAAGCAGCGGGGGGGCAAGAGACCCAGTACTTC
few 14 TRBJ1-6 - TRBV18 CASSGGAQNSPLHF TGTGCCAGCTCGGGGGGGGCGCAGAATTCACCCCTCCACTTT
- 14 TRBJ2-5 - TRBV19 CASSIGSGQETQYF TGTGCCAGTAGTATAGGTAGCGGACAAGAGACCCAGTACTTC
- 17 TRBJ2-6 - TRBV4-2 CASSQGERVAGANVLTF TGTGCCAGCAGCCAAGGTGAAAGGGTCGCTGGGGCCAACGTCCTGACTTTC
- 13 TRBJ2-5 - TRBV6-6 CASSYSTQETQYF TGTGCCAGCAGTTACTCTACCCAAGAGACCCAGTACTTC
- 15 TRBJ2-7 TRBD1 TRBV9 CASSASQGVAYEQYF TGTGCCAGCAGCGCCTCGCAGGGGGTCGCCTACGAGCAGTACTTC
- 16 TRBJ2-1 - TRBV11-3 CASSLLTGSSYDEQFF TGTGCCAGCAGCTTATTAACAGGGAGTTCATATGATGAGCAGTTCTTC
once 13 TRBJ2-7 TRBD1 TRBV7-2 CASSLGQGREQYF TGTGCCAGCAGCTTAGGACAGGGGCGCGAGCAGTACTTC